This TCR beta chain was sequenced in a study of shared clonotypes between healthy human individuals. Study-level points and caveats: It was the few donors that limited the genetic and exposure-history diversity represented.

Here immunoSEQ multiplex PCR was the method, and the copy in TCRdb shows in-frame clones only, minus some. The sample shows a few million clones, approximately 90% of them seen only once. Details on this clone: What it binds is unknown.

With 4 bases clipped from V and 1 base from J, the junction kept 7 bases outside the gene matches. The germline V gene encodes CDR1 SGHAT and CDR2 FQNNGV. This CDR3 region has 15 residues. Sequenced sample: naive CD4+ T cells sorted from blood. Sample subset: CD45RA+ positively selected. The chain recombines TRBV11-2 with TRBJ2-7; 7 bases fit TRBD1. The TCR comes from a young man in good health. The CDR3 DNA sequence: TGTGCCAGCAGCTCCCGGGCGACAGGGTCCTACGAGCAGTACTTC. It specifies CASSSRATGSYEQYF.